These 9 T cell receptor beta chains share one sample of origin, sequenced in a study of blood T cell repertoires in COVID-19. Sequencing used immunoSEQ multiplex PCR; TCRdb keeps in-frame clones, though not all of them. The sample yields about 130,000 clones, roughly 85% seen once. The sample comprised peripheral blood. These receptors were obtained from an older man with active or convalescent COVID-19.

The chain has TRBV9 and TRBJ2-3, with 12 bases fitting TRBD1. V gave up 3 bases and J gave up 3 bases; unmatched junction bases: 5. This CDR3 is built from 16 residues. The germline V gene encodes CDR1 SGDLS and CDR2 YYNGEE. In nucleotides, the CDR3 is TGTGCCAGCAGCGACTGGGACAGGGGGCCTACAGATACGCAGTATTTT. Translation: CASSDWDRGPTDTQYF.

This chain connects TRBV2 to TRBJ1-6; the D is unclear. This CDR3 spans 15 amino acids. In germline, CDR1 is SNHLY, CDR2 FYNNEI. V lost 8 bases, J lost 0 bases, and 11 bases lay in between. This CDR3 is CASGEQSSYNSPLHF. The CDR3 nucleotides read TGTGCCAGCGGCGAACAGAGCTCCTATAATTCACCCCTCCACTTT.

The CDR3 spells CASSDRGNQPQHF. CDR3 nucleotide sequence: TGTGCCAGCAGTGACAGGGGCAATCAGCCCCAGCATTTT. J is TRBJ1-5 and V is TRBV2, with a possible D match to TRBD1 (5 bases). The germline CDR1 and CDR2 sequences are SNHLY and FYNNEI. Trimming cost V 3 bases and J 2 bases, with 5 bases left between them. The CDR3 runs 13 residues.

J is TRBJ1-5 and V is TRBV30; D is possibly TRBD1 (6 bases). This CDR3 contains 16 residues. V was pared by 1 base and J by 1 base, with 14 bases between. CDR1 and CDR2 from the germline V gene are GTSNPN and SVGIG (reference sequence). The CDR3 loop reads CAWSAAGAGSNQPQHF. CDR3 sequence (DNA): TGTGCCTGGAGTGCGGCAGGGGCCGGGAGCAATCAGCCCCAGCATTTT.

The V call is TRBV11-2, the J call TRBJ1-5; no clear D gene. The CDR3 totals 14 residues. Germline V gene lookup returns CDR1 SGHAT and CDR2 FQNNGV. Between the trimmed V and J ends, which lost 1 base and 1 base, there was a span of 5 bases. The DNA for the CDR3 is TGTGCCAGCAGCTTAGGTCGGAGCAATCAGCCCCAGCATTTT. Translated, it gives CASSLGRSNQPQHF. Supplemented by reference TRBV11-2 and TRBJ1-5, the full variable domain reads EAGVAQSPRYKIIEKRQSVAFWCNPISGHATLYWYQQILGQGPKLLIQFQNNGVVDDSQLPKDRFSAERLKGVDSTLKIQPAKLEDSAVYLCASSLGRSNQPQHFGDGTRLSIL.

The gene calls are TRBV11-2 and TRBJ1-1; possible D gene TRBD1, 5 bases. Germline V gives CDR1 SGHAT, CDR2 FQNNGV. The length of the CDR3 is 14 residues. Trimming pared 7 bases from V and 1 base from J, leaving 13 bases between. CDR3 sequence reads: CASTQVRANTEAFF. The CDR3 DNA reads TGTGCCAGCACTCAAGTCAGGGCGAACACTGAAGCTTTCTTT.

This sequence joins TRBV2 and TRBJ1-5, with D possibly TRBD1 on 6 matching bases. This CDR3 contains 15 residues. Trimming took off 4 bases at V and 6 bases at J, with 16 bases between the two ends. Germline assignment: CDR1 SNHLY and CDR2 FYNNEI. CDR3 coding DNA: TGTGCCAGCAGTGCGTCTTCCGGCAGGGGTCAGCCCCAGCATTTT. Translated: CASSASSGRGQPQHF.

The chain carries TRBV19 and TRBJ2-7; weak D call: TRBD1 (5 bases). Deletions cut 9 bases from V and 4 bases from J, with 22 bases between. Germline V CDR1 and CDR2: LNHDA, SQIVND (reference sequence). This CDR3 region has 15 residues. CDR3 loop: CASHGPAVKGYEQYF. The CDR3 region has the DNA TGTGCCAGCCATGGGCCTGCAGTCAAGGGGTACGAGCAGTACTTC.

The chain recombines TRBV7-3 with TRBJ2-4, with TRBD1 matching 8 bases. The junction had 12 bases not matched to a gene; V was cut back by 5 bases and J by 0 bases. CDR1 is SGHTA and CDR2 is FQGTGA in the germline V gene. The CDR3 covers 18 residues. The CDR3 region has the DNA TGTGCCAGCAGCACCGGGACAGGCGAGATTCTAGCCAAAAACATTCAGTACTTC. Translated, it gives CASSTGTGEILAKNIQYF.